These T cell receptor beta chains were read from a single sample in a study of memory CD4+ T cells and cytomegalovirus serostatus. Libraries were prepared by immunoSEQ multiplex PCR; TCRdb keeps only in-frame clonotypes and omits some of them. The sample lists tens of thousands of clones, roughly three quarters seen once, with 0.77% in the top ten. The sample consisted of memory CD4+ T cells from blood. These receptors all come from an adult in good health and CMV-seronegative. Both conserved end residues are part of each CDR3.

>TRBV29-1|TRBJ2-7
CSYRDIDYEQYF
>TRBV5-1|TRBJ1-1
CASSLEVAQGAFF
>TRBV4-2|TRBJ2-4
CASSRAPRGDIQYF
>TRBV14|TRBJ2-3
CASSQPLLGLSDTQYF
>TRBV30|TRBJ1-3
CARTAGNTIYF
>TRBV20-1|TRBJ1-1
CSAGQGWSAFF
>TRBV5-1|TRBJ2-1
CASSYTSEVQFF
>TRBV15|TRBJ2-1
CATSRDISGDEQFF
>TRBV2|TRBJ1-6
CASFVSNNSPLHF
>TRBV25-1|TRBJ1-6
CASSDPTRTEAPLHF
>TRBV18|TRBJ1-2
CASSPLMGYYGYTF
>TRBV30|TRBJ1-1
CAWRGGLGTEAFF
>TRBV20-1|TRBJ1-2
CSAFIRNGYTF
>TRBV6-4|TRBJ2-1
CASSDPGTSGPEQFF
>TRBV10-3|TRBJ2-5
CAISGFRQGETQYF
>TRBV19|TRBJ2-3
CASSRQGSTDTQYF
>TRBV10-3|TRBJ2-5
CAISEYSSGGARETQYF
>TRBV30|TRBJ2-5
CAGEKTGQETQYF
>TRBV7-6|TRBJ2-1
CASSPTATVYNEQFF
>TRBV11-2|TRBJ1-3
CASSFQEPGNTIYF
>TRBV9|TRBJ1-3
CASSVQGTGGRPLNTIYF
>TRBV6-8|TRBJ1-1
CASSPGAFF
>TRBV30|TRBJ1-4
CAGRGEKLFF
>TRBV18|TRBJ1-2
CASSQTGTVTLTNYGYTF
>TRBV9|TRBJ1-6
CASSVSGRYNSPLHF
>TRBV4-2|TRBJ1-1
CASSQDSLGQVNTEAFF
>TRBV19|TRBJ1-2
CASSAITDSVVYGYTF
>TRBV20-1|TRBJ2-5
CSAGTRETQYF
>TRBV18|TRBJ1-1
CASSPPAGANTEAFF
>TRBV28|TRBJ1-4
CASTGPNEKLFF
>TRBV6-1|TRBJ1-2
CASSEALVSTNYGYTF
>TRBV7-2|TRBJ1-5
CASTNGGSSNQPQHF
>TRBV6-1|TRBJ1-5
CASRDRSNQPQHF
>TRBV6-1|TRBJ1-5
CASSEAGRQGYQPQHF
>TRBV5-1|TRBJ1-1
CAGSFRGTEAFF
>TRBV19|TRBJ1-5
CASRSRDRVNQPQHF
>TRBV4-3|TRBJ2-4
CASSSLAGMANIQYF
>TRBV2|TRBJ2-7
CASSASTSGPYEQYF
>TRBV11-2|TRBJ2-1
CASSEPLGGRSNEQFF
>TRBV28|TRBJ1-5
CASSFELRGSDQPQHF
>TRBV7-2|TRBJ2-7
CASSLLGAYEQYF
>TRBV6-5|TRBJ1-4
CASSYSGNPNEKLFF
>TRBV7-2|TRBJ1-1
CASSLELRAEAFF
>TRBV28|TRBJ2-5
CASGSGGAGGETQYF
>TRBV10-3|TRBJ2-1
CAISEGAGGYEQFF
>TRBV4-2|TRBJ2-7
CASSQANRQGYYEQYF
>TRBV5-1|TRBJ2-7
CASSLGAGESYEQYF
>TRBV7-3|TRBJ2-3
CASSSGTGGLSTDTQYF
>TRBV7-2|TRBJ2-5
CASSLVDRGRVETQYF
>TRBV4-2|TRBJ1-2
CASSQGPTGVGGYTF
>TRBV5-1|TRBJ1-6
CASRRPGDYSPLHF
>TRBV6-5|TRBJ1-1
CASSLRGGNTEAFF
>TRBV5-1|TRBJ2-3
CASGMGLAGGGGDTQYF
>TRBV28|TRBJ1-3
CASGRGRSGNTIYF
>TRBV12-5|TRBJ1-1
CASGLVRSGQGETEAFF
>TRBV29-1|TRBJ1-3
CSVEVFSGNTIYF
>TRBV6-1|TRBJ1-2
CASGDRGLVGYTF
>TRBV13|TRBJ1-3
CASSSQGARNTIYF
>TRBV29-1|TRBJ2-7
CSGRGGSGYEQYF
>TRBV6-5|TRBJ2-7
CASSRDRPFYAEQYF